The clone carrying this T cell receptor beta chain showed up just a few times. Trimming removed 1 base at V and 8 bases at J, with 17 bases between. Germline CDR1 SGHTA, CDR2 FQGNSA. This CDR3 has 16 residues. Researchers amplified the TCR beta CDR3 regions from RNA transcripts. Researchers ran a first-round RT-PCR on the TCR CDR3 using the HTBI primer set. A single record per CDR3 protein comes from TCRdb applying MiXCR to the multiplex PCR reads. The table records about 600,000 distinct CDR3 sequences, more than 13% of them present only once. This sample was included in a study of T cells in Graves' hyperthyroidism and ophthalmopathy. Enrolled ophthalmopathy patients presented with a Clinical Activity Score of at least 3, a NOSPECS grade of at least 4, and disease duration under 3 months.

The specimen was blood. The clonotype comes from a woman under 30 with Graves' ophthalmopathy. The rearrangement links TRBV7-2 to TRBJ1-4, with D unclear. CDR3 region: CASSLGYMAGEEKLFF. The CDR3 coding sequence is TGTGCCAGCAGCTTAGGGTATATGGCAGGTGAAGAAAAACTGTTTTTT.